One sample yielded the 10 T cell receptor beta chains listed below, sequenced in a study of T cell repertoires in ileal Crohn's disease (dated by TCRdb to the late 2010s). What the time point label conveys for this sample: neoterminal ileum biopsy at postoperative endoscopy, about 6 months after surgery. Library creation used the immunoSEQ multiplex PCR assay. The table was pulled from immuneACCESS by TCRdb, which kept in-frame rearrangements only. Such tables lose some clones; where checked, under half of the loss comes from unresolved V genes, and the rest has no known cause. The table for this sample lists some 15,000 clones; roughly three quarters of them were counted only once. The top ten clonotypes cover 3.5% to 5% of the sample. Source material: ileal tissue. The source of these receptors is an adult with Crohn's disease.

The J gene is TRBJ1-1, the V gene TRBV6-1; tentative D call: TRBD1 (6 bases). Trimming took off 5 bases at V and 1 base at J, with 11 bases between the two ends. This CDR3 region has 14 residues. The germline gives CDR1 MNHNS, CDR2 SASEGT. DNA for the CDR3: TGTGCCAGCAGTTCCGGGGGCTGGAACACTGAAGCTTTCTTT. Translation: CASSSGGWNTEAFF.

The chain is built from TRBV30 and TRBJ2-7; D may correspond to TRBD1 or TRBD2 (6 bases each). Germline assignment: CDR1 GTSNPN and CDR2 SVGIG (reference sequence). V lost 2 bases to trimming and J lost 6 bases, with 14 bases between them. This CDR3 is 13 amino acids long. The CDR3 DNA sequence: TGTGCCTGGAGTTACAGGGAGGTAGGCGAGCAGTACTTC. As protein: CAWSYREVGEQYF.

This rearrangement joins TRBV30 to TRBJ1-1; 11 bases align to TRBD1. CDR1 is GTSNPN and CDR2 is SVGIG in the germline V gene (reference sequence). The CDR3 covers 15 residues. The J segment lost 4 bases and the V segment lost 3 bases, leaving 7 bases of the junction unmatched. In nucleotides, the CDR3 is TGTGCCTGGAGGCTCCCCGGGACAGGGGGCACTGAAGCTTTCTTT. It codes for CAWRLPGTGGTEAFF.

Only a few counts were recorded for this clone. The chain joins TRBV6-1 to TRBJ1-5, with D perhaps TRBD1 (5 bases). The CDR3 contains 15 residues. The ends were cut back, 4 bases at V and 0 bases at J, with 10 bases in the middle. Germline CDR1 reads MNHNS; CDR2 reads SASEGT. CDR3 in DNA: TGTGCCAGCAGTGCGGGGGTCCTTAGCAATCAGCCCCAGCATTTT. It translates to CASSAGVLSNQPQHF.

The V call is TRBV4-3, the J call TRBJ1-5; 8 bases match TRBD1. Trimming cost V 5 bases and J 7 bases; bases outside gene matches: 7. Germline CDR1 is LGHNA and CDR2 is YSLEER. The CDR3 runs 14 residues. This CDR3 is CASSADREGQPQHF. In DNA, the CDR3 is TGCGCCAGCAGCGCGGACAGGGAGGGCCAGCCCCAGCATTTT.

CDR3 protein: CATRSSERSYEQYF. The CDR3 DNA is TGTGCCACCCGTTCATCAGAACGGTCCTACGAGCAGTACTTC. The chain couples TRBV6-6 to TRBJ2-7, with D hard to call. The CDR3 consists of 14 residues. The germline V gene encodes CDR1 MNHNY and CDR2 SVGAGI (reference sequence). Trimming left V 10 bases short and J 1 base short, with 17 bases between.

This clone was seen more than once but under ten times. CDR3 DNA: TGTGCCAGCTCACCAGGCCTAGAACATTTTAACACCTTC. Protein product: CASSPGLEHFNTF. The chain couples TRBV18 to TRBJ1-2, with D unresolved. CDR1 and CDR2 from the germline V gene are KGHSH and LQKENI. The V gene lost 2 bases and the J gene lost 12 bases, with 16 bases spanning the gap. There are 13 residues in the CDR3. The variable domain in full, completed from reference TRBV18 and TRBJ1-2, reads NAGVMQNPRHLVRRRGQEARLRCSPMKGHSHVYWYRQLPEEGLKFMVYLQKENIIDESGMPKERFSAEFPKEGPSILRIQQVVRGDSAAYFCASSPGLEHFNTFGSGTRLTVV.

The chain links TRBV27 to TRBJ2-2; 7 nucleotides agree with TRBD2. V trimming: 2 bases; J trimming: 0 bases; junction bases outside the gene matches: 0. The CDR3 length is 15 residues. Per germline, CDR1 MNHEY and CDR2 SMNVEV (reference sequence). CDR3 loop: CASSLAGANTGELFF. The CDR3 region has the DNA TGTGCCAGCAGTTTAGCGGGAGCGAACACCGGGGAGCTGTTTTTT.

The chain links TRBV7-3 to TRBJ2-1; D is perhaps TRBD1 (5 bases). Trimming removed 2 bases at V and 8 bases at J, with 10 bases between. Germline assignment: CDR1 SGHTA and CDR2 FQGTGA. This CDR3 has 13 amino acids. Here the CDR3 DNA reads TGTGCCAGCAGCTTATCCCCAGGGTATGAGCAGTTCTTC. Translation gives CASSLSPGYEQFF.

This clone occurred once. This sequence joins TRBV7-2 and TRBJ2-7, with 7 bases fitting TRBD1. Per germline, CDR1 SGHTA and CDR2 FQGNSA. With 3 bases clipped from V and 2 bases from J, the junction kept 4 bases outside the gene matches. The CDR3 runs to 14 residues. CDR3 sequence: CASSFDGTAYEQYF. The CDR3 DNA sequence: TGTGCCAGCAGCTTCGATGGGACAGCCTACGAGCAGTACTTC.